This TCR beta chain was documented in a study of breast tumors, draining lymph nodes, adjacent tissues. Study-level points and caveats: Compared with basal-like, luminal-like tumors shared significantly more repertoire with nontumor tissue. Tumor TCR diversity was below lymph nodes but above nontumor tissue.

Comments on this clonotype: The antigen remains undetermined.

TCRdb re-derived calls from the multiplex PCR reads in MiXCR, one entry per CDR3 protein. Found here are around 70,000 distinct CDR3 sequences, 43% of them singletons; the top ten hold roughly 9%. The CDR3 covers 15 residues. V lost 3 bases, J lost 5 bases, and 14 bases lay in between. Germline values: CDR1 SGHDT, CDR2 YYEEEE. This TCR was recovered from a female donor with breast cancer. Some clones in this sample may be carry-over from other donors' samples. Sequenced sample: breast tumor tissue. The rearrangement joins TRBV5-6 to TRBJ1-4; perhaps TRBD1 as D (5 bases). This CDR3 reads CASSCHRGVNEKLFF. The CDR3 nucleotides are TGTGCCAGCAGCTGCCACCGGGGCGTAAATGAAAAACTGTTTTTT.